Listed below are T cell receptor beta chains from one sample, sequenced in a study of blood T cell repertoires in COVID-19. Clones were sequenced by immunoSEQ multiplex PCR, and TCRdb holds only the in-frame ones, with some missing. The sample has roughly 200,000 clones, 85% seen once. The material sequenced was PBMCs or T cells enriched from blood (not recorded which). All receptors come from a middle-aged man who had recovered from COVID-19. Each CDR3 is given without its conserved first and last residue. Fields, in order: V gene, J gene, CDR3 protein.

>TRBV30|TRBJ2-7
AWSVGQLSYEQY
>TRBV4-1|TRBJ2-5
ASSQDNSGGRTQY
>TRBV18|TRBJ1-1
ASSAGYTEAF
>TRBV28|TRBJ1-2
ASIRGAGNYGYT
>TRBV5-1|TRBJ2-7
ASSPGTGAYEQY
>TRBV28|TRBJ2-3
ASISGGRTDTQY
>TRBV5-1|TRBJ1-1
ASKLQALTVGQINTEAF
>TRBV19|TRBJ2-7
ASSIGREPSYEQY
>TRBV28|TRBJ2-1
ASSLGVSGGGNEQF
>TRBV7-2|TRBJ2-7
ASRPDGLAGGREQY
>TRBV9|TRBJ1-2
ASSVDPIEGNYGYT
>TRBV7-3|TRBJ2-1
ASSPRTSGEPYNEQF
>TRBV28|TRBJ2-2
ASSTIWTGGMGELF
>TRBV3-1/TRBV3-2|TRBJ1-3
ASSPQLLGNTIY
>TRBV4-1|TRBJ1-1
ASSQEMGQGVAF
>TRBV28|TRBJ1-5
ASSTQGDGRPQH
>TRBV5-5|TRBJ2-4
ASSLRTGTLAKNIQY
>TRBV5-5|TRBJ1-2
ASRVGGLGNYGYT
>TRBV3-1/TRBV3-2|TRBJ1-2
ASSHGTAYGYT
>TRBV29-1|TRBJ2-1
SVLTGSRHNEQF
>TRBV9|TRBJ2-7
ASSVGDRASYEQY
>TRBV19|TRBJ1-5
ASDRGSNQPQH
>TRBV5-1|TRBJ1-2
ASSLGHGTYGYT
>TRBV23-1|TRBJ2-1
ASSQPPAGGYNEQF
>TRBV3-1/TRBV3-2|TRBJ2-1
ASSQTLAEGNEQF
>TRBV29-1|TRBJ1-2
SVRQIVGTGSNYGYT
>TRBV2|TRBJ2-1
ASSGGIRGHFNEQF
>TRBV5-4|TRBJ2-7
ASSTPGQGTYEQY
>TRBV7-2|TRBJ2-3
ASSLDRLRADTQY
>TRBV10-3|TRBJ1-1
ATGDRGLGTEAF
>TRBV5-5|TRBJ2-1
ASSLIVSTAKNEQF
>TRBV4-1|TRBJ2-7
ASSQVGRAGGPEEQY
>TRBV7-2|TRBJ1-5
ASSAAGGLGSAQH
>TRBV7-2|TRBJ1-3
ASSYRAGNTIY
>TRBV10-3|TRBJ2-5
AISELGGPQETQY
>TRBV4-2|TRBJ2-7
ASSPGSGRAPYEQY
>TRBV6-6|TRBJ1-3
ASSRKRTGGLTGNTIY
>TRBV7-6|TRBJ2-7
ASSYEGTGSYEQY
>TRBV7-9|TRBJ2-5
ASSLDAGGRETQY
>TRBV4-3|TRBJ1-2
ASSRSGQGYDGYT